The sample holds one count of the clone carrying this T cell receptor beta chain. This sample is part of a study of graft-versus-host responses after intestinal transplantation. The germline CDR1 and CDR2 sequences are SQVTM and ANQGSEA. V gave up 5 bases and J gave up 1 base, with 5 bases separating them. The CDR3 is made up of 11 amino acids. The method was immunoSEQ multiplex PCR; TCRdb's version includes in-frame clones alone and lacks a portion of them. The sample lists 35,000 to 40,000 clones; about four fifths were seen once. The TCR comes from a human patient who received an intestinal transplant, so some T cells may come from the graft donor. This specimen consisted of PBMCs, obtained 1070 days after transplant. J is TRBJ2-5 and V is TRBV29-1; D is ambiguous. The CDR3 loop is CSVWGQETQYF. CDR3 DNA sequence: TGCAGCGTTTGGGGCCAAGAGACCCAGTACTTC.